The 17 T cell receptor beta chains given below trace back to one sample, sequenced in a study of shared clonotypes between healthy human individuals. Clones were sequenced by immunoSEQ multiplex PCR, and TCRdb holds only the in-frame ones, with some missing. In the table there are about 1.1 million clones, approximately 80% of which are singletons. The sample comprised memory CD4+ T cells from PBMCs. The subset denotes: CD45RA-negative fraction. The receptors originated from a man in his late teens or twenties in good health. Some clones in this sample may be carry-over from other donors' samples.

Notes on this clone: The same CDR3 arises from other DNA sequences in this sample as well. The chain couples TRBV7-2 to TRBJ2-7; D ambiguous. V was pared by 0 bases and J by 6 bases, with 3 bases between. CDR1 is SGHTA and CDR2 is FQGNSA in the germline V gene. This CDR3 is built from 11 residues. The CDR3 region is CASSLAAEQYF. In DNA form, the CDR3 reads TGTGCCAGCAGCTTAGCTGCCGAGCAGTACTTC. Full variable domain (outside the CDR3, taken from reference TRBV7-2 and TRBJ2-7): GAGVSQSPSNKVTEKGKDVELRCDPISGHTALYWYRQSLGQGLEFLIYFQGNSAPDKSGLPSDRFSAERTGGSVSTLTIQRTQQEDSAVYLCASSLAAEQYFGPGTRLTVT.

The rearrangement links TRBV18 to TRBJ2-1; D may correspond to TRBD1 or TRBD2 (5 bases each). From germline, CDR1 is KGHSH and CDR2 LQKENI. The CDR3 sequence is 17 residues long. The V end lost 0 bases, the J end lost 8 bases, and 20 bases lay between the germline ends. The CDR3 here is CASSPPGSALSGHEQFF. CDR3 DNA: TGTGCCAGCTCACCACCAGGTAGCGCACTTTCGGGGCATGAGCAGTTCTTC.

The CDR3 spells CASRFAPQETQYF. CDR3 DNA: TGCGCCAGCAGATTCGCCCCCCAAGAGACCCAGTACTTC. This chain uses TRBV5-1 with TRBJ2-5, with no clear D. Between the trimmed V and J ends, which lost 5 bases and 1 base, there was a span of 9 bases. Per germline, CDR1 SGHRS and CDR2 YFSETQ. There are 13 residues in the CDR3.

The rearrangement joins TRBV4-3 to TRBJ2-5, with 10 positions matching TRBD2. V shed 0 bases, J shed 1 base, and the junction held 11 bases outside the gene matches. The CDR3 extends over 19 amino acids. Germline values: CDR1 LGHNA, CDR2 YSLEER. CDR3: CASSQEWLAGALTQETQYF. In DNA form, the CDR3 reads TGCGCCAGCAGCCAAGAATGGCTAGCGGGAGCTCTGACCCAAGAGACCCAGTACTTC.

The chain carries TRBV21-1 and TRBJ2-3; the table assigns TRBD2, which was not confirmed against the DNA. TRBV21-1 is designated a pseudogene. The CDR3 loop spans 15 amino acids. CDR3 sequence: CASRLAGNPTDTQYF. The CDR3 DNA sequence: TGTGCCAGCAGACTAGCGGGAAACCCCACAGATACGCAGTATTTT.

This clone was detected a few times. The genes are TRBV18 and TRBJ1-2; D unclear. This CDR3 region has 13 residues. The V gene lost 3 bases and the J gene lost 6 bases, with 11 bases spanning the gap. CDR1 and CDR2 from the germline V gene are KGHSH and LQKENI. The CDR3 DNA reads TGTGCCAGCTCACCGTCCAACGTGGATGGCTACACCTTC. Translated, it gives CASSPSNVDGYTF.

The gene calls are TRBV20-1 and TRBJ2-5; D unclear. CDR3 size: 11 residues. CDR1 DFQATT and CDR2 SNEGSKA come from the germline V gene (reference sequence). The V end was cut by 2 bases, the J end by 5 bases, with 6 bases between. The CDR3 spells CSARSGETQYF. CDR3 nucleotides: TGCAGTGCTAGATCCGGGGAGACCCAGTACTTC.

J is TRBJ1-2 and V is TRBV6-5, with D maybe TRBD1 (5 bases). The CDR3 loop spans 13 amino acids. CDR1 MNHEY and CDR2 SVGAGI come from the germline V gene. Trimming stripped 7 bases from V and 5 bases from J, with 14 bases between. The CDR3 region is CASTRLGVYGYTF. The CDR3 DNA reads as TGTGCCAGCACCCGATTGGGGGTTTATGGCTACACCTTC.

In its sample, this clone was seen a few times. The genes are TRBV4-2 and TRBJ2-7; no reliable D call. V gave up 4 bases and J gave up 1 base, with 14 bases separating them. The length of the CDR3 is 15 residues. The germline V gene encodes CDR1 LGHNA and CDR2 YNFKEQ. The CDR3 reads CASSPLVHLSYEQYF. CDR3 nucleotides: TGTGCCAGCAGCCCCCTGGTCCACCTGTCCTACGAGCAGTACTTC.

The chain joins TRBV18 to TRBJ2-7; 9 nucleotides agree with TRBD1. With 3 bases clipped from V and 6 bases from J, the junction kept 9 bases outside the gene matches. Germline V gene data show CDR1 as KGHSH and CDR2 as LQKENI. This CDR3 contains 15 residues. The CDR3 is CASSPGLTGGGEQYF. The CDR3 coding sequence is TGTGCCAGCTCACCGGGTCTGACAGGGGGAGGCGAGCAGTACTTC.

A few counts support this clone. The chain employs TRBV28 and TRBJ1-1; no reliable D call. Trimming left V 2 bases short and J 2 bases short, with 9 bases between. The CDR3 covers 14 residues. Germline CDR1 MDHEN, CDR2 SYDVKM. The CDR3 loop is CASSLLPKNTEAFF. Written as DNA, the CDR3 is TGTGCCAGCAGTTTACTCCCAAAAAACACTGAAGCTTTCTTT.

This clone was observed a single time. The chain has TRBV5-5 and TRBJ1-5; 9 positions match TRBD1. The CDR3 spans 16 residues. The trim removed 4 bases at V and 4 bases at J, leaving 9 bases unmatched. CDR1 is SGHKS, CDR2 YYEKEE, per germline (reference sequence). In DNA, the CDR3 is TGTGCCAGCAGCCCGGGACAGGGTTCTCCGAATCAGCCCCAGCATTTT. Residues: CASSPGQGSPNQPQHF.

The V gene is TRBV7-3, the J gene TRBJ2-1, with D perhaps matching TRBD2 (5 bases). The germline gives CDR1 SGHTA, CDR2 FQGTGA. The CDR3 is 13 residues long. Deletions cut 5 bases from V and 5 bases from J, with 10 bases between. The CDR3 region is CASSLERDNEQFF. Here the CDR3 DNA reads TGTGCCAGCAGCCTCGAGAGGGACAATGAGCAGTTCTTC.

The chain employs TRBV28 and TRBJ2-2; no clear D. Trimming pared 2 bases from V and 6 bases from J, leaving 13 bases between. CDR1 and CDR2 from the germline V gene are MDHEN and SYDVKM. This CDR3 region has 15 residues. The CDR3 loop is CASSLMSLKAGELFF. The CDR3 DNA follows: TGTGCCAGCAGTTTAATGTCCCTTAAGGCCGGGGAGCTGTTTTTT.

The chain carries TRBV18 and TRBJ1-2; weak D call: TRBD1 (6 bases). CDR1 KGHSH and CDR2 LQKENI come from the germline V gene. The V end lost 3 bases, the J end lost 2 bases, and 19 bases lay between the germline ends. The CDR3 covers 17 residues. In DNA form, the CDR3 reads TGTGCCAGCTCACCCCCAGGGGCACGAGCCACAAACTATGGCTACACCTTC. Amino acid sequence: CASSPPGARATNYGYTF.

The gene calls are TRBV7-2 and TRBJ2-1, with D maybe TRBD2 (5 bases). V lost 5 bases to trimming and J lost 4 bases, with 15 bases between them. CDR1 is SGHTA, CDR2 FQGNSA, per germline. The CDR3 is made up of 15 amino acids. The CDR3 region has the DNA TGTGCCAGCAGCCCGGCAGCGGAGGCGTACAATGAGCAGTTCTTC. Its translation is CASSPAAEAYNEQFF. The full variable domain, with the rest looked up from reference TRBV7-2 and TRBJ2-1, is GAGVSQSPSNKVTEKGKDVELRCDPISGHTALYWYRQSLGQGLEFLIYFQGNSAPDKSGLPSDRFSAERTGGSVSTLTIQRTQQEDSAVYLCASSPAAEAYNEQFFGPGTRLTVL.

This clone was counted at least ten times. The sample has other DNA sequences that encode this CDR3 too. This sequence joins TRBV6-5 and TRBJ1-2, with D possibly matching TRBD1 (5 bases). The ends were cut back, 8 bases at V and 4 bases at J, with 11 bases in the middle. The length of the CDR3 is 12 residues. Looked up from germline, CDR1 is MNHEY and CDR2 is SVGAGI. The CDR3 protein is CASSEQGYGYTF. CDR3 nucleotides: TGTGCCAGCTCGGAGCAGGGCTATGGCTACACCTTC.